This T cell receptor beta chain was captured by sequencing in a study of T cell responses to AZD1222 COVID-19 vaccine. Germline values: CDR1 LNHDA, CDR2 SQIVND (reference sequence). The ends were cut back, 3 bases at V and 12 bases at J, with 15 bases in the middle. This CDR3 is built from 13 residues. Sequencing was performed with immunoSEQ multiplex PCR; in TCRdb, only in-frame clones are kept and a portion is missing. Among more than 150,000 clones listed, more than 70% were seen once. The chain is built from TRBV19 and TRBJ2-1; D unresolved. The origin of this receptor is an adult who received the AZD1222 COVID-19 vaccine. The sample here was peripheral blood, taken 28 days after the second AZD1222 dose. In nucleotides, the CDR3 is TGTGCCAGTAGTATCCTACTTAGTCTCACGCAGTTCTTC. Its translation: CASSILLSLTQFF.